This T cell receptor (beta chain) came from a study of shared clonotypes between healthy human individuals. Findings and limits, study-wide: Generation probabilities were higher for clonotypes shared across all four sorted-subset donors than for unshared ones. Compared with memory subsets, naive subsets generally had larger estimated richness. When naive CD4 clonotypes were compared across several donors, around 4.6% were shared.

In regard to this clone: The target antigen is unknown.

Template for every sorted-subset replicate PCR totaled about 200 ng DNA, 25,000 to 30,000 T cell genomes. The method was immunoSEQ multiplex PCR; TCRdb's version includes in-frame clones alone and lacks a portion of them. The sample holds approximately 2,000,000 clones, just under 95% seen once. V dropped 11 bases and J dropped 5 bases, with 16 bases sitting between them. The CDR3 contains 13 residues. Germline CDR1 reads MDHEN; CDR2 reads SYDVKM. Sequencing was performed on naive CD4+ T cells from PBMCs. The subset denotes: CD45RA+ positively selected. The TCR originated in a man aged 18 to 35 in good health. Some clones in this sample may be carry-over from other donors' samples. The chain combines TRBV28 with TRBJ1-3; D is ambiguous. The CDR3 reads CACRSGNRNTIYF. In DNA, the CDR3 is TGTGCCTGCCGAAGTGGGAACAGAAACACCATATATTTT.